This TCR beta chain came from a study of T cells in Graves' hyperthyroidism and ophthalmopathy. As for the study in general: The initial diagnosis was the point when peripheral blood was collected, ahead of any treatment.

This CDR3 is 15 amino acids long. Between the trimmed V and J ends, which lost 1 base and 4 bases, there was a span of 10 bases. Germline assignment: CDR1 MGHRA and CDR2 YSYEKL. This clonotype has a handful of counts. Its antigen remains unknown. Absence of ophthalmopathy progression within 18 months defined stable Graves' hyperthyroidism. RNA transcripts were the template for amplifying TCR beta CDR3 regions. The primer set for the first-round RT-PCR of the TCR CDR3 was HTBI. TCRdb reprocessed the multiplex PCR reads via MiXCR and lists one record per CDR3 protein. Here the sample spans about 400,000 distinct CDR3 sequences, around 14% being singletons. The study's findings and limits: Ophthalmopathy, as predicted by the model, came a median approximately 5.9 months after the prediction. Using 13 V-J features, a model discriminated ophthalmopathy from stable hyperthyroidism.

The sample comprised blood. The chain joins TRBV4-1 to TRBJ2-2, with D uncertain. This receptor was taken from a woman aged 25 to 39 with Graves' hyperthyroidism. The CDR3 DNA sequence: TGCGCCAGCAGCCAAGTCTGGCGAGCCACCGGGGAGCTGTTTTTT. This translates into CASSQVWRATGELFF.